This T cell receptor beta chain emerged from a study of CD8 T cells in Susac syndrome. The RNA input was about 0.45 to 1 ug, and it was reverse transcribed with random hexamers. Multiplex PCR with immunoSEQ amplified the TCR beta CDR3 across 54 Vbeta and 13 Jbeta. TCRdb analysed the immunoSEQ multiplex PCR reads with MiXCR anew, one entry per CDR3 protein. The table has a few hundred thousand distinct CDR3 sequences, around 85% seen once; the top ten hold under 0.15%. This clonotype was seen only a few times. TCR beta sequences were obtained from blood CD8+ and CD4+ T cells. Trimming stripped 2 bases from V and 0 bases from J, with 8 bases between. The length of the CDR3 is 14 residues. Germline V gene sequence: CDR1 MNHEY, CDR2 SMNVEV (reference sequence).

The J gene is TRBJ2-7, the V gene TRBV27; D gene uncertain. The TCR originated in a human donor with multiple sclerosis. The material sequenced was CD8+ T cells from PBMCs. The CDR3 nucleotides are TGTGCCAGCAGTTTAGTGCCGAGCTCCTACGAGCAGTACTTC. Protein product: CASSLVPSSYEQYF.